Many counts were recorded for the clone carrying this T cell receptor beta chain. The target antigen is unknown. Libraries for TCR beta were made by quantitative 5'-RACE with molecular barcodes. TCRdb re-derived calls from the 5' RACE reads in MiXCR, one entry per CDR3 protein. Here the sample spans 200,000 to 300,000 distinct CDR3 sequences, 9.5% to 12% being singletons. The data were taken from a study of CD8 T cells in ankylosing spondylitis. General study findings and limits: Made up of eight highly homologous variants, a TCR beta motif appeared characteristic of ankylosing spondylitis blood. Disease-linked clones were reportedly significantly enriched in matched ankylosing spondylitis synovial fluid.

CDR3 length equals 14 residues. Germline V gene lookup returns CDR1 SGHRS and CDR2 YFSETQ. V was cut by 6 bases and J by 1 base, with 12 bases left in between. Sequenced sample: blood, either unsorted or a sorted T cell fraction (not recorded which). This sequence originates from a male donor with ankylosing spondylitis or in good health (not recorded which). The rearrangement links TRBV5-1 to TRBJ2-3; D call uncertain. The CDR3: CASTEDGGTDTQYF. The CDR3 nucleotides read TGCGCCAGCACAGAGGATGGAGGCACAGATACGCAGTATTTT.